This TCR beta chain was identified during a study of identical twins. Notes on the study in general: Fewer insertions marked abundant cord blood beta clonotypes; young adult naive trended weakly, memory not at all. The analysis was cross-sectional rather than longitudinal within donors. Possibly, invariant MAIT and iNKT cells partly confounded zero-insertion analyses.

This clonotype was seen at least ten times. What it binds is not known. TCRdb called the 5' RACE reads again in MiXCR, with one record for every CDR3 protein. This repertoire shows roughly 470,000 distinct CDR3 sequences, 14% found once; its top ten account for approximately 0.9%. V was pared by 0 bases and J by 4 bases, with 18 bases between. The CDR3 is 17 amino acids. Germline CDR1 is SGHRS and CDR2 is YFSETQ. The same sample was also used in a study of yellow fever vaccine responses in identical twins. From that second work: Vaccine T cell responses of twins reportedly seemed partly convergent and partly personalized.

This chain uses TRBV5-1 with TRBJ2-3; possible D gene TRBD1, 7 bases. The clonotype originates from a woman between 18 and 29 years old in good health. The sample comprised CD4+ T cells sorted from blood. The CDR3 DNA reads as TGCGCCAGCAGCTTGGAAGTCCGCCCAGGGGGGCCAGATACGCAGTATTTT. This gives the protein CASSLEVRPGGPDTQYF.